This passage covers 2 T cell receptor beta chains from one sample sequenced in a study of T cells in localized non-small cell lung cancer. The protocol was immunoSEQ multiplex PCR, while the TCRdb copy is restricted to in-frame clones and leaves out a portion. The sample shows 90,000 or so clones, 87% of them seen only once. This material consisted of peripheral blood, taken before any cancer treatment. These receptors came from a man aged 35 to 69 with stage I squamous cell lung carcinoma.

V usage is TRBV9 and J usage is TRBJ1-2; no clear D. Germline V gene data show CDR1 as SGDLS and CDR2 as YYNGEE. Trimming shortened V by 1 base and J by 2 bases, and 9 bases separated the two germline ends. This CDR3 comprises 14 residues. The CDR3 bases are TGTGCCAGCAGCGTATGGAGCAGCAACTATGGCTACACCTTC. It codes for CASSVWSSNYGYTF.

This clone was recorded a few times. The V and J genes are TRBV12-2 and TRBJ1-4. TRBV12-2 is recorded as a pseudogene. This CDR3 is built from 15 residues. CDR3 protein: CASRLALGANEKLFF. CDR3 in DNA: TGTGCAAGTCGCTTAGCCTTGGGGGCTAATGAAAAACTGTTTTTT.